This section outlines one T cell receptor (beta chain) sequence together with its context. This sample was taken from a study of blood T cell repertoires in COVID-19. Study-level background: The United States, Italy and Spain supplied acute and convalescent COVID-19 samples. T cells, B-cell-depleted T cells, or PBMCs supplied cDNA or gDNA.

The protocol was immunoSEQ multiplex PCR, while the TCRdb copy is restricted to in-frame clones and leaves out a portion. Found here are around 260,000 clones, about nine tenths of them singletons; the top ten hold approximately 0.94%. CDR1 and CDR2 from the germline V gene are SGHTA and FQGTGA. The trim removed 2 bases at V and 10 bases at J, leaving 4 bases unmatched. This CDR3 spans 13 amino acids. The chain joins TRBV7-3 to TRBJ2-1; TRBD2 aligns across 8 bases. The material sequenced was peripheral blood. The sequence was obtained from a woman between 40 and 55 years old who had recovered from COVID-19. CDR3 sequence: CASSLGASGEQFF. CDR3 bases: TGTGCCAGCAGCTTAGGGGCTAGCGGGGAGCAGTTCTTC.